One sample yielded the 10 T cell receptor beta chains listed below, sequenced in a study of T-cell memory formation after mild COVID-19. Each CDR3 protein gets one entry after TCRdb re-called the 5' RACE reads with MiXCR. The table shows 90,000 to 120,000 distinct CDR3 sequences, with around an eighth occurring only once. Source material: PBMCs or a T cell subset sorted from them (not recorded which). These receptors all come from a man aged 18 to 30 who had mild COVID-19 (a few samples of this study predate the infection). Cell type and time point are not known.

This clonotype was counted at least ten times. The chain is built from TRBV6-2 or TRBV6-3 and TRBJ2-3; unclear D gene. V lost 7 bases to trimming and J lost 0 bases, with 14 bases between them. Looked up from germline, CDR1 is MNHEY and CDR2 is SVGEGT. The CDR3 has 15 residues. CDR3 bases: TGTGCCAGCACCCCCCGGGTTACTAGCACAGATACGCAGTATTTT. As protein: CASTPRVTSTDTQYF.

The chain joins TRBV7-8 to TRBJ2-5; D may be TRBD2 (5 bases). V was trimmed by 8 bases and J by 1 base, leaving 14 bases between them. Germline-derived CDR1 and CDR2 are SGHVS and FQNEAQ. This CDR3 is 14 amino acids long. Written as DNA, the CDR3 is TGTGCCAGCGGATCGCCGGGGTTCCAAGAGACCCAGTACTTC. Encoded protein: CASGSPGFQETQYF.

Turning to this clonotype: A much larger clone is a single base away; this may be a read error. V is TRBV12-3 or TRBV12-4 and J is TRBJ1-5, with 8 bases aligning to TRBD1. The CDR3 is made up of 20 amino acids. V shed 6 bases and J 1 base; nucleotides not matched to a gene: 20. CDR3 loop: CASRVRKDREVIGSNQPQHF. CDR3 coding DNA: TGTGCCAGCAGAGTAAGGAAGGACAGGGAGGTAATAGGGAGCAATCAGCCCCAGCATTTT.

There are a few counts of this clonotype. The gene calls are TRBV4-1 and TRBJ2-7; 14 positions match TRBD2. The CDR3 runs 15 residues. With V trimmed by 6 bases and J by 5 bases, 6 bases remained unmatched. Per germline, CDR1 MGHRA and CDR2 YSYEKL. CDR3: CASSPTSGGAHEQYF. The CDR3 nucleotides read TGCGCCAGCAGTCCGACTAGCGGGGGGGCCCACGAGCAGTACTTC.

The V and J genes are TRBV29-1 and TRBJ2-1; no firm D call. CDR3 length equals 12 residues. The germline V gene has CDR1 SQVTM and CDR2 ANQGSEA. Trimming pared 6 bases from V and 1 base from J, leaving 7 bases between. The CDR3 here is CSVDHSYNEQFF. For the CDR3, the DNA is TGCAGCGTCGATCATTCCTACAATGAGCAGTTCTTC.

The chain uses TRBV11-2 and TRBJ2-1; D is unclear. Germline V gene data show CDR1 as SGHAT and CDR2 as FQNNGV. This CDR3 comprises 14 residues. Trimming shortened V by 4 bases and J by 6 bases, and 13 bases separated the two germline ends. The CDR3 DNA reads TGTGCCAGCAGCTCACGAAGCTGGGGCAATGAGCAGTTCTTC. This sequence encodes CASSSRSWGNEQFF.

This clonotype was detected a few times. The CDR3 region is CATRPTSGPSYNEQFF. DNA for the CDR3: TGTGCCACCAGACCGACTAGCGGGCCATCCTACAATGAGCAGTTCTTC. The chain is built from TRBV15 and TRBJ2-1, with TRBD2 identical over 10 bases. The germline V gene has CDR1 LNHNV and CDR2 YYDKDF (reference sequence). Trimming took 6 bases from V and 1 from J; bases not matched to a gene: 6. CDR3 length: 16 residues. Filled out from reference TRBV15 and TRBJ2-1, the complete variable domain reads DAMVIQNPRYQVTQFGKPVTLSCSQTLNHNVMYWYQQKSSQAPKLLFHYYDKDFNNEADTPDNFQSRRPNTSFCFLDIRSPGLGDTAMYLCATRPTSGPSYNEQFFGPGTRLTVL.

The rearrangement links TRBV19 to TRBJ2-1; D unresolved. This CDR3 has 14 residues. Germline V gene data show CDR1 as LNHDA and CDR2 as SQIVND (reference sequence). The V end was cut by 3 bases, the J end by 4 bases, with 10 bases between. The DNA for the CDR3 is TGTGCCAGTAGTATTTCATCAGGTTACAATGAGCAGTTCTTC. Protein sequence: CASSISSGYNEQFF.

This clonotype was observed a handful of times. CDR3 nucleotide sequence: TGTGCCAGCAGTTCTAGCGGGGGTAAAGCCGGGGAGCTGTTTTTT. Its protein is CASSSSGGKAGELFF. The chain carries TRBV6-2 or TRBV6-3 and TRBJ2-2; 10 nucleotides line up with TRBD2. CDR1 is MNHEY and CDR2 is SVGEGT in the germline V gene. This CDR3 has 15 amino acids. The V and J ends lost 4 bases and 6 bases, in that order; junction bases with no gene match: 5.

V is TRBV18 and J is TRBJ2-2, with D possibly called TRBD1 or TRBD2 (5 bases each). This CDR3 is 14 amino acids long. CDR1 is KGHSH, CDR2 LQKENI, per germline. Trimming removed 8 bases at V and 6 bases at J, with 16 bases between. CDR3 protein: CASAAAGTAGELFF. CDR3 nucleotides: TGTGCCAGCGCGGCGGCCGGGACGGCCGGGGAGCTGTTTTTT.